This entry lists 24 T cell receptor beta chains sequenced from one sample in a study of early stage breast cancer tumors. Here immunoSEQ multiplex PCR was the method, and the copy in TCRdb shows in-frame clones only, minus some. The sample includes more than 55,000 clones, over 80% seen only once; the top ten take around 5%. The material sequenced was blood. Receptor source: a person aged 40-50 years with breast cancer.

In this sample, this clone turned up a few times. V usage is TRBV29-1 and J usage is TRBJ2-7, with TRBD1 identical over 8 bases. Unmatched junction bases numbered 3, after V lost 5 bases and J lost 6 bases. Per germline, CDR1 SQVTM and CDR2 ANQGSEA. This CDR3 has 11 residues. CDR3 nucleotide sequence: TGCAGCGTTCAGACAGGGGTCGAGCAGTACTTC. Translation: CSVQTGVEQYF.

The chain employs TRBV28 and TRBJ2-7; 10 bases align to TRBD1. V trimming: 7 bases; J trimming: 4 bases; junction bases outside the gene matches: 7. Germline assignment: CDR1 MDHEN and CDR2 SYDVKM. The CDR3 sequence is 14 residues long. The CDR3 is CASTRQGARYEQYF. The DNA for the CDR3 is TGTGCCAGCACCAGACAGGGGGCAAGGTACGAGCAGTACTTC.

The chain employs TRBV6-1 and TRBJ1-1, with 11 bases identical to TRBD1. V was pared by 4 bases and J by 5 bases, with 6 bases of the junction left unmatched. The CDR3 extends over 15 amino acids. Germline loops: CDR1 MNHNS, CDR2 SASEGT. The CDR3 DNA sequence: TGTGCCAGCAGTGGCCGGGACAGGGGGACTACTGAAGCTTTCTTT. Its translation: CASSGRDRGTTEAFF.

This clone was seen only once. The rearrangement uses TRBV7-9 and TRBJ2-5; 11 bases map to TRBD2. CDR3 length: 15 amino acids. The germline CDR1 and CDR2 sequences are SEHNR and FQNEAQ (reference sequence). V was pared by 1 base and J by 2 bases, with 0 bases of the junction left unmatched. CDR3 residues: CASSLVAGGQETQYF. The CDR3 bases are TGTGCCAGCAGCTTAGTAGCGGGAGGGCAAGAGACCCAGTACTTC.

The CDR3 here is CASSLGDLVLYEQYF. In DNA, the CDR3 is TGCGCCAGCAGCTTGGGGGACTTAGTTCTCTACGAGCAGTACTTC. V is TRBV5-1 and J is TRBJ2-7; D might be TRBD2 (6 bases). The germline V and J ends were trimmed by 0 bases and 3 bases, with 13 bases remaining between them. This CDR3 has 15 residues. Germline V gives CDR1 SGHRS, CDR2 YFSETQ.

V gene TRBV25-1 combines with J gene TRBJ1-1; maybe TRBD1 (5 bases). The V gene's germline CDR1 is MGHDK and CDR2 SYGVNS. Trimming left V 7 bases short and J 1 base short, with 10 bases between. This CDR3 has 13 amino acids. The CDR3 protein is CASKGRENTEAFF. In DNA, the CDR3 is TGTGCCAGCAAAGGCAGGGAGAACACTGAAGCTTTCTTT. Full variable domain (remainder filled in from reference TRBV25-1 and TRBJ1-1): EADIYQTPRYLVIGTGKKITLECSQTMGHDKMYWYQQDPGMELHLIHYSYGVNSTEKGDLSSESTVSRIRTEHFPLTLESARPSHTSQYLCASKGRENTEAFFGQGTRLTVV.

As concerns this clone: With a much larger clone just one base away, this may be a read error. The chain links TRBV7-9 to TRBJ2-3; TRBD1 agrees at 9 bases. The CDR3 runs 13 residues. Looked up from germline, CDR1 is SEHNR and CDR2 is FQNEAQ (reference sequence). Trimming removed 5 bases from V and 5 bases from J; junction bases left unmatched: 2. The CDR3: CASSRTGEDTQYF. DNA of the CDR3: TGTGCCAGCAGCCGGACAGGGGAAGATACGCAGTATTTT.

This chain joins TRBV7-9 and TRBJ2-7; 7 bases are a match to TRBD1. J lost 4 bases, V lost 4 bases, and 4 bases had no gene match. The CDR3 totals 13 residues. Germline lookup yields CDR1 SEHNR and CDR2 FQNEAQ (reference sequence). The DNA of the CDR3 is TGTGCCAGCAGCTGGACACAGGGGTACGAGCAGTACTTC. This encodes CASSWTQGYEQYF.

The V gene is TRBV13, the J gene TRBJ2-2, with D unresolved. CDR1 and CDR2 from the germline V gene are PRHDT and FYEKMQ (reference sequence). The length of the CDR3 is 13 residues. Trimming took 0 bases from V and 6 from J, leaving 5 bases between them. The CDR3 spells CASSLGRAGELFF. For the CDR3, the DNA is TGTGCCAGCAGCTTAGGCCGGGCCGGGGAGCTGTTTTTT.

V is TRBV29-1 and J is TRBJ2-1; D ambiguous. V dropped 2 bases and J dropped 9 bases, with 11 bases sitting between them. CDR1 is SQVTM, CDR2 ANQGSEA, per germline. The CDR3 has 12 amino acids. CDR3 sequence reads: CSVEPNDGEQFF. The CDR3 DNA follows: TGCAGCGTTGAACCAAACGACGGTGAGCAGTTCTTC.

V and J are TRBV11-2 and TRBJ2-5; 7 bases map to TRBD1. Germline-derived CDR1 and CDR2 are SGHAT and FQNNGV. CDR3 length: 14 amino acids. The junction had 6 bases not matched to a gene; V was cut back by 6 bases and J by 2 bases. The DNA for the CDR3 is TGTGCCAGCAGAACCGGGACAGCTCAAGAGACCCAGTACTTC. Translated, it gives CASRTGTAQETQYF.

This clone occurred once. The genes are TRBV10-3 and TRBJ1-3; maybe TRBD1 (6 bases). V was clipped by 6 bases and J by 4 bases, with 16 bases between them. The CDR3 is made up of 15 amino acids. Per the germline V gene, CDR1 is ENHRY and CDR2 is SYGVKD. The CDR3, as DNA: TGTGCCATCAGCCCCGGGACACTGGAAGGAAACACCATATATTTT. This translates into CAISPGTLEGNTIYF.

This chain connects TRBV11-2 to TRBJ2-1; D ambiguous. The CDR3 length is 14 residues. The V and J ends lost 1 base and 4 bases respectively, with 8 bases between them. Germline CDR1 is SGHAT and CDR2 is FQNNGV. The CDR3: CASSLGKSYNEQFF. CDR3 coding DNA: TGTGCCAGCAGCTTAGGGAAGAGTTACAATGAGCAGTTCTTC.

This clone was counted between two and nine times. The chain carries TRBV20-1 and TRBJ2-1; no clear D gene. The ends were cut back, 6 bases at V and 10 bases at J, with 13 bases in the middle. The CDR3 covers 11 residues. Germline lookup yields CDR1 DFQATT and CDR2 SNEGSKA (reference sequence). This CDR3 is CSAERLGEQFF. The CDR3 DNA is TGCAGTGCGGAGCGACTTGGCGAGCAGTTCTTC.

This chain connects TRBV30 to TRBJ2-7, with D perhaps TRBD1 or TRBD2 (5 bases each). The CDR3 is 14 residues long. V was trimmed by 0 bases and J by 4 bases, leaving 13 bases between them. Germline V lookup: CDR1 GTSNPN, CDR2 SVGIG (reference sequence). The CDR3 region has the DNA TGTGCCTGGAGTGTAGTCAGGGAGAAATACGAGCAGTACTTC. Translating gives CAWSVVREKYEQYF. The full variable domain, its missing parts supplied by reference TRBV30 and TRBJ2-7, is SQTIHQWPATLVQPVGSPLSLECTVEGTSNPNLYWYRQAAGRGLQLLFYSVGIGQISSEVPQNLSASRPQDRQFILSSKKLLLSDSGFYLCAWSVVREKYEQYFGPGTRLTVT.

A few counts support this clone. The rearrangement joins TRBV5-4 to TRBJ2-1; D unresolved. The V and J ends lost 0 bases and 0 bases respectively, with 1 base between them. The CDR3 consists of 13 residues. CDR1 is SGHNT, CDR2 YYREEE, per germline (reference sequence). The CDR3 nucleotides are TGTGCCAGCAGCTTGGACTCCTACAATGAGCAGTTCTTC. Amino acids: CASSLDSYNEQFF. Together with reference TRBV5-4 and TRBJ2-1, the CDR3 gives the full variable domain: ETGVTQSPTHLIKTRGQQVTLRCSSQSGHNTVSWYQQALGQGPQFIFQYYREEENGRGNFPPRFSGLQFPNYSSELNVNALELDDSALYLCASSLDSYNEQFFGPGTRLTVL.

This sequence joins TRBV10-3 and TRBJ2-1; the D gene is possibly TRBD1 (6 bases). The V gene lost 5 bases and the J gene lost 0 bases, with 8 bases spanning the gap. This CDR3 comprises 14 residues. Germline-derived CDR1 and CDR2 are ENHRY and SYGVKD. The CDR3 nucleotides read TGTGCCATCAGTTTGGACAGCTCCTACAATGAGCAGTTCTTC. This encodes CAISLDSSYNEQFF.

The chain recombines TRBV6-5 with TRBJ2-7; the D gene is possibly TRBD1 (6 bases). The V and J ends lost 7 bases and 1 base respectively, with 14 bases between them. Germline values: CDR1 MNHEY, CDR2 SVGAGI. This CDR3 is 14 amino acids long. This CDR3 reads CASKGSGQSYEQYF. The CDR3 DNA is TGTGCCAGCAAGGGGAGTGGACAGTCCTACGAGCAGTACTTC.

V gene TRBV28 combines with J gene TRBJ1-1; TRBD1 aligns across 9 bases. This CDR3 has 16 residues. Germline assignment: CDR1 MDHEN and CDR2 SYDVKM. V trimming: 5 bases; J trimming: 5 bases; junction bases outside the gene matches: 12. The CDR3 nucleotides read TGTGCCAGCAGTATAACCGGGACAGGGCGACGGACTGAAGCTTTCTTT. Its protein is CASSITGTGRRTEAFF.

The J gene is TRBJ2-7, the V gene TRBV2; D gene uncertain. V was cut by 7 bases and J by 6 bases, with 13 bases left in between. This CDR3 has 12 residues. Germline V lookup: CDR1 SNHLY, CDR2 FYNNEI. CDR3 sequence reads: CASNLLFGEQYF. The CDR3 DNA follows: TGTGCCAGCAACCTACTTTTTGGCGAGCAGTACTTC.

A word on this clone: Different DNA sequences within this sample yield the same CDR3. The V call is TRBV28, the J call TRBJ2-7; D remains unclear. V dropped 6 bases and J dropped 4 bases, with 10 bases sitting between them. The CDR3 runs 12 residues. Per germline, CDR1 MDHEN and CDR2 SYDVKM. The CDR3 DNA reads as TGTGCCAGCAGACCGGACGGGTACGAGCAGTACTTC. Translated: CASRPDGYEQYF.

J is TRBJ1-2 and V is TRBV4-2, with 8 bases that match TRBD1. This CDR3 has 18 residues. CDR1 LGHNA and CDR2 YNFKEQ come from the germline V gene. V trimming: 4 bases; J trimming: 8 bases; junction bases outside the gene matches: 21. The CDR3 DNA sequence: TGTGCCAGCAGCCCGCGAGCGGGACAGGAGACGCTCCTTTCCGGCTACACCTTC. This gives the protein CASSPRAGQETLLSGYTF.

The chain recombines TRBV28 with TRBJ2-3; D is unclear. V lost 3 bases and J 14 bases, leaving 15 bases between the germline ends. The CDR3 extends over 12 amino acids. Looked up from germline, CDR1 is MDHEN and CDR2 is SYDVKM. The CDR3, as DNA: TGTGCCAGCAGTTTCCGTTCCTATACTTGGTATTTT. Translation: CASSFRSYTWYF.

This chain joins TRBV27 and TRBJ2-1; 11 positions agree with TRBD2. Germline V lookup: CDR1 MNHEY, CDR2 SMNVEV (reference sequence). There are 15 residues in the CDR3. V lost 5 bases, J lost 7 bases, and 7 bases stayed unmatched. The DNA of the CDR3 is TGTGCCAGCAGTCTAATAGCGGGAGGGCCAAATGAGCAGTTCTTC. This gives the protein CASSLIAGGPNEQFF.